These 21 T cell receptor beta chains were all obtained from the same sample, sequenced in a study of tumor-infiltrating lymphocytes in primary liver carcinoma. Each 20-30 mg portion of unsorted bulk tissue served as the source for co-extraction of RNA and DNA. The investigators made TCR beta cDNA from 400 to 550 ng total RNA, using a constant-region primer. Slightly modified ARM-PCR with three nested multiplex PCR rounds yielded TCR beta libraries. The first two PCR rounds, around 11 cycles each, used TRBV1-TRBV30 forward primers and a C-beta reverse primer. Via MiXCR, TCRdb re-called the multiplex PCR reads, giving one row per CDR3 protein. The repertoire has over 45,000 distinct CDR3 sequences, around 64% of them found once; the top ten carry approximately 31%. Sequencing used liver tumor tissue from sampling region 5. Subset described: tumor region T5, tumor centre. These TCRs come from a man between 40 and 49 years old with primary liver carcinoma and hepatitis B virus infection.

The chain joins TRBV28 to TRBJ1-2; the D gene is possibly TRBD1 (6 bases). V lost 3 bases to trimming and J lost 3 bases, with 26 bases between them. Germline V gives CDR1 MDHEN, CDR2 SYDVKM. The CDR3 is made up of 19 amino acids. CDR3 in DNA: TGTGCCAGCAGTTTCTCGGGACTTATTGATGCAGGGGATGACTATGGCTACACCTTC. Encoded protein: CASSFSGLIDAGDDYGYTF.

This clonotype was seen at least ten times. The chain joins TRBV4-1 to TRBJ2-2; TRBD1 matches 7 bases. The V segment lost 4 bases and the J segment 3 bases; nucleotides outside the gene matches: 8. This CDR3 is built from 16 residues. The germline CDR1 and CDR2 sequences are MGHRA and YSYEKL. The CDR3 DNA follows: TGCGCCAGCAGCCCGAGACAGGGAGTGGACACCGGGGAGCTGTTTTTT. Protein sequence: CASSPRQGVDTGELFF.

The gene calls are TRBV6-5 and TRBJ1-6, with TRBD1 identical over 8 bases. Germline trimming cut 7 bases from V and 19 bases from J; bases unmatched to any gene: 21. Germline V lookup: CDR1 MNHEY, CDR2 SVGAGI. CDR3 size: 15 residues. The CDR3 nucleotides read TGTGCCAGCACCCACTTGACAGGGGCGGGCACACCCCCTCACTTT. Residues: CASTHLTGAGTPPHF.

Notes on this clonotype: The final CDR3 position lacks the conserved phenylalanine or tryptophan, pointing to a likely read error. V is TRBV19 and J is TRBJ2-1, with 11 bases identical to TRBD2. V lost 8 bases, J lost 5 bases, and 8 bases stayed unmatched. Germline CDR1 LNHDA, CDR2 SQIVND (reference sequence). This CDR3 is built from 15 residues. CDR3 DNA: TGTGCCAGTCAACTAGCGGGAGTGGTGAACAATGAGCAGTTCTCC. Translated, it gives CASQLAGVVNNEQFS.

With respect to this clonotype: Just one base apart from a much larger clone, this may be a read error. The chain combines TRBV7-9 with TRBJ1-2, with TRBD1 matching 9 bases. The CDR3 loop spans 13 amino acids. The germline gives CDR1 SEHNR, CDR2 FQNEAQ (reference sequence). The V and J ends lost 7 bases and 12 bases, in that order; junction bases with no gene match: 12. This CDR3 reads CASNSGTGNANTF. The CDR3 DNA reads TGTGCCAGCAACTCCGGGACAGGGAATGCCAACACCTTC.

The J gene is TRBJ2-1, the V gene TRBV11-2, with 13 bases lining up with TRBD2. Germline assignment: CDR1 SGHAT and CDR2 FQNNGV. CDR3 size: 16 residues. With V trimmed by 4 bases and J by 15 bases, 15 bases remained unmatched. CDR3 nucleotides: TGTGCCAGCAGCTACTCTTCTACTAGCGGGAGGGTAGGCTGGTTCTTC. Translation: CASSYSSTSGRVGWFF.

This clonotype was detected ten times or more. J is TRBJ2-1 and V is TRBV28; tentative D call: TRBD2 (5 bases). The ends were cut back, 2 bases at V and 1 base at J, with 6 bases in the middle. CDR1 is MDHEN and CDR2 is SYDVKM in the germline V gene. There are 14 residues in the CDR3. The CDR3 DNA reads TGTGCCAGCAGTTTAGGCGGGTCCTACAATGAGCAGTTCTTC. Translated, it gives CASSLGGSYNEQFF.

A note on this clonotype: The junction and the germline gene differ at one end; a read error may be behind it. The chain joins TRBV7-8 to TRBJ2-1; possibly TRBD2 for D (5 bases). Per germline, CDR1 SGHVS and CDR2 FQNEAQ. The CDR3 has 15 amino acids. CDR3 residues: CVSKPASGSYNEQFF. The CDR3 nucleotides are TGTGTCAGCAAACCGGCAAGCGGTTCCTACAATGAGCAGTTCTTC.

Notes on this clonotype: This may be a read error: a much more frequent sequence differs by one nucleotide. V and J are TRBV7-2 and TRBJ2-7; D tentatively reads TRBD1 or TRBD2 (5 bases each). This CDR3 spans 13 amino acids. Deletions cut 10 bases from V and 1 base from J, with 14 bases between. Per the germline V gene, CDR1 is SGHTA and CDR2 is FQGNSA. CDR3 in amino acids: CAISFGGSYEQYF. The CDR3 DNA follows: TGTGCCATCAGTTTTGGGGGTTCCTACGAGCAGTACTTC.

Remarks on this clonotype: At one end, the junction sequence differs from germline, possibly due to a read error. V and J are TRBV11-2 and TRBJ2-7, with a weak D call TRBD2 (6 bases). The CDR3 is 15 amino acids. Germline CDR1 SGHAT, CDR2 FQNNGV. CDR3 coding DNA: TGTGTCAGCAACCTCGGCGGGACTCTACCCTGCGAGCAGTACTTC. Protein sequence: CVSNLGGTLPCEQYF. Supplemented by reference TRBV11-2 and TRBJ2-7, the full variable domain reads EAGVAQSPRYKIIEKRQSVAFWCNPISGHATLYWYQQILGQGPKLLIQFQNNGVVDDSQLPKDRFSAERLKGVDSTLKIQPAKLEDSAVYLCVSNLGGTLPCEQYFGPGTRLTVT.

The chain recombines TRBV18 with TRBJ1-1; D call uncertain. The CDR3 covers 15 residues. In germline, CDR1 is KGHSH, CDR2 LQKENI. V lost 1 base, J lost 3 bases, and 12 bases lay in between. The CDR3 protein is CASSPRVPWDTEAFF. The CDR3 coding sequence is TGTGCCAGCTCACCACGTGTCCCCTGGGACACTGAAGCTTTCTTT.

With regard to this clonotype: An end of the junction differs from the germline gene, which may be a read error. This chain connects TRBV6-5 to TRBJ2-6; 8 bases are shared with TRBD1. In germline, CDR1 is MNHEY, CDR2 SVGAGI. The CDR3 is 18 residues long. CDR3 residues: CAGSLWTGMKAGAKVLTF. The CDR3 nucleotides are TGTGCCGGCAGTCTTTGGACAGGGATGAAAGCTGGGGCTAAGGTCCTGACTTTC.

The chain is built from TRBV28 and TRBJ2-3; 7 bases line up with TRBD2. V trimming: 7 bases; J trimming: 1 base; junction bases outside the gene matches: 11. Germline V gives CDR1 MDHEN, CDR2 SYDVKM. The CDR3 totals 16 residues. The CDR3 bases are TGTGCCAGCATTCCTCTGGGGGGGGATGGCACAGATACGCAGTATTTT. Translation: CASIPLGGDGTDTQYF.

As for this clonotype: A much larger clone is a single base away; this may be a read error. Given the absence of the conserved phenylalanine or tryptophan at the CDR3 end, a read error is likely. The rearrangement uses TRBV30 and TRBJ2-7; D is unclear. The CDR3 has 11 amino acids. Germline V gene sequence: CDR1 GTSNPN, CDR2 SVGIG (reference sequence). V gave up 2 bases and J gave up 3 bases, with 5 bases separating them. The CDR3 region has the DNA TGTGCCTGGAGTCCTAGCTACGAGCAGTACTCC. Protein sequence: CAWSPSYEQYS.

This chain uses TRBV11-2 with TRBJ2-7; 8 positions agree with TRBD1. Losses at the gene ends were 9 bases for V and 3 bases for J; bases not matched to a gene: 19. Per germline, CDR1 SGHAT and CDR2 FQNNGV. The CDR3 loop spans 17 amino acids. CDR3 sequence reads: CASSIDLPGQGSYEQYF. The CDR3 coding sequence is TGTGCCAGTAGCATCGACCTGCCAGGACAGGGAAGCTACGAGCAGTACTTC.

Worth noting for this clonotype: This could be a read error, since a much larger clone is one nucleotide away. The chain joins TRBV7-9 to TRBJ2-2; 7 bases map to TRBD1. The CDR3 totals 12 residues. The germline CDR1 and CDR2 sequences are SEHNR and FQNEAQ (reference sequence). The CDR3: CVSSHGTEKLFF. The DNA for the CDR3 is TGTGTCAGCAGCCACGGGACAGAAAAGCTGTTTTTT. The full variable domain, rest sourced from reference TRBV7-9 and TRBJ2-2, is DTGVSQNPRHKITKRGQNVTFRCDPISEHNRLYWYRQTLGQGPEFLTYFQNEAQLEKSRLLSDRFSAERPKGSFSTLEIQRTEQGDSAMYLCVSSHGTEKLFFGEGSRLTVL.

As regards this clonotype: Relative to the germline gene, one junction end is altered; a read error may explain this. This chain joins TRBV6-1 and TRBJ2-5; D perhaps matches TRBD2 (5 bases). The CDR3 is 13 residues long. Germline V gives CDR1 MNHNS, CDR2 SASEGT. CDR3 sequence reads: CASTWEIQEIQYF. DNA of the CDR3: TGTGCCAGCACCTGGGAGATCCAAGAGATCCAGTACTTC.

A word on this clonotype: One junction end disagrees with the germline gene, perhaps due to a read error. The rearrangement uses TRBV11-2 and TRBJ1-2; the D gene is possibly TRBD1 (5 bases). CDR3 length: 14 residues. Germline lookup yields CDR1 SGHAT and CDR2 FQNNGV. The CDR3 nucleotides read TGTACCAGCAGCCTAGCCGACAGCGACTATGGCTACACCTTC. This translates into CTSSLADSDYGYTF.

In this sample, this clonotype turned up once. A much larger clone is a single base away; this may be a read error. The chain employs TRBV7-8 and TRBJ2-7; the match to TRBD2 covers 7 bases. CDR1 is SGHVS and CDR2 is FQNEAQ in the germline V gene. The CDR3 covers 15 residues. V lost 0 bases, J lost 3 bases, and 5 bases stayed unmatched. The CDR3 nucleotides are TGTGCCAGCAGCTTAGCGAGGGGACTAAACTACGAGCAGTACTTC. Protein: CASSLARGLNYEQYF.

This clonotype is a singleton in its sample. The germline gene is not matched at one end of the junction; a read error may be the cause. V is TRBV11-1 and J is TRBJ2-1; TRBD2 matches 9 bases. In germline, CDR1 is SGHAT, CDR2 FQDESV (reference sequence). CDR3 length: 17 residues. CDR3 sequence (DNA): TGTGGCAGCAGCCTGGGACTAGCTGGAGAAATTGACAATGAGCAGTTCTTC. Protein sequence: CGSSLGLAGEIDNEQFF.

The rearrangement joins TRBV10-3 to TRBJ2-2; 9 bases map to TRBD2. CDR1 ENHRY and CDR2 SYGVKD come from the germline V gene. The CDR3 totals 17 residues. V shed 6 bases and J 3 bases; nucleotides not matched to a gene: 11. This CDR3 reads CAISLSRLAAHTGELFF. DNA of the CDR3: TGTGCCATCAGCTTATCTAGACTAGCGGCTCACACCGGGGAGCTGTTTTTT.